This record concerns one T cell receptor beta chain sequence. This CDR3 is 14 amino acids long. Trimming shortened V by 1 base and J by 3 bases, and 10 bases separated the two germline ends. Looked up from germline, CDR1 is KGHSH and CDR2 is LQKENI. In the original workflow: Amplification of reference gene primers provided the estimated nucleated cell counts. TCRdb's copy holds only in-frame clones and misses some; the assay was immunoSEQ multiplex PCR. That table supplies the V and J calls and clone size; D and trimming were determined from the DNA. The sample lists 250,000 to 300,000 clones; 75% to 90% were seen once. The record originates from a study of blood T cell repertoires in COVID-19. Study-wide context: The samples span acute and convalescent COVID-19 from the United States, Italy and Spain.

Seattle researchers signed up patients amid active infection and tracked them longitudinally. Specimen: peripheral blood. The chain links TRBV18 to TRBJ2-7; D is unclear. The sequence was collected from a woman aged 50 to 60 with COVID-19, enrolled during active disease. CDR3 DNA: TGTGCCAGCTCACCACGGCAGGCAGACTACGAGCAGTACTTC. Amino acid sequence: CASSPRQADYEQYF. Variable domain in full (rest from reference TRBV18 and TRBJ2-7): NAGVMQNPRHLVRRRGQEARLRCSPMKGHSHVYWYRQLPEEGLKFMVYLQKENIIDESGMPKERFSAEFPKEGPSILRIQQVVRGDSAAYFCASSPRQADYEQYFGPGTRLTVT.